This section outlines one T cell receptor (beta chain) sequence together with its context. Its antigen is unknown. Just one base apart from a much larger clone, this may be a read error. V trimming: 7 bases; J trimming: 5 bases; junction bases outside the gene matches: 10. The CDR3 totals 15 residues. Germline CDR1 and CDR2: SGHTA and FQGNSA. A second PCR of 7 to 11 cycles used a sample-barcoded 5' primer and a J-beta primer mix. Carrying 12 random nucleotides, a template-switch adaptor labeled each individual cDNA molecule. A single record per CDR3 protein comes from TCRdb applying MiXCR to the 5' RACE reads. The sample records around 870,000 distinct CDR3 sequences, 29% being singletons. The data were taken from a study of blood T cells in healthy people across ages. Study-level results: Percentage of naive T cells showed a strong correlation with TCR beta diversity.

The clonotype comes from a woman of 80 years or more in good health. The chain is built from TRBV7-2 and TRBJ1-1; 10 bases align to TRBD1. Sequences were obtained from blood. CDR3 sequence (DNA): TGTGCCAGCAACTTTTGGACAGGGGGGAGGACTGAAGCTTTCTTT. Translation: CASNFWTGGRTEAFF.